A selection of T cell receptor beta chains follows, all from one sample in a study of T cell responses to AZD1222 COVID-19 vaccine. Produced via immunoSEQ multiplex PCR; TCRdb's table is partial and in-frame only. Of roughly 200,000 clones in the sample, about 93% were seen once. This material consisted of peripheral blood, taken 28 days after the second dose of the MenACWY control vaccine. The source of these receptors is an adult who received the MenACWY meningococcal vaccine as a control. Both conserved end residues are part of each CDR3. Each record gives: CDR3 DNA, CDR3 protein, D gene, clone size, V gene, J gene. D genes are given only for firm matches. The size field is filled for only some rows; it gives once, few, many or a size class.

CDR3nt: TGTGCCAGCTCGACGGGACAGGGGATTCTTGGCTACACCTTC; CDR3aa: CASSTGQGILGYTF; d_gene: TRBD1; abundance: -; v_gene: TRBV18; j_gene: TRBJ1-2
CDR3nt: TGTGCCAGCAGCGCGCCGACAGGGGACACGAACACTGAAGCTTTCTTT; CDR3aa: CASSAPTGDTNTEAFF; d_gene: TRBD1; abundance: -; v_gene: TRBV5-5; j_gene: TRBJ1-1
CDR3nt: TGTGCCAGCATTGGGACTGGGGAGGGTACGCAGTATTTT; CDR3aa: CASIGTGEGTQYF; d_gene: TRBD2; abundance: -; v_gene: TRBV2; j_gene: TRBJ2-3
CDR3nt: TGTGCCAGCAGCCGCGACGTCACAGATACGCAGTATTTT; CDR3aa: CASSRDVTDTQYF; d_gene: -; abundance: -; v_gene: TRBV7-8; j_gene: TRBJ2-3
CDR3nt: TGTGCCAGCAGTGCCTCGACAGGGCCGGGTGAAGCTTTCTTT; CDR3aa: CASSASTGPGEAFF; d_gene: TRBD1; abundance: -; v_gene: TRBV2; j_gene: TRBJ1-1
CDR3nt: TGTGCCAGCAGTTTAGTGGGTGAAAAACTGTTTTTT; CDR3aa: CASSLVGEKLFF; d_gene: -; abundance: -; v_gene: TRBV28; j_gene: TRBJ1-4
CDR3nt: TGTGCCAGCAGCTTTCTAGTAGATCAGCCCCAGCATTTT; CDR3aa: CASSFLVDQPQHF; d_gene: -; abundance: -; v_gene: TRBV7-3; j_gene: TRBJ1-5
CDR3nt: TGTGCCAGCTCAGAAAAGACAGGGATAAACTATGGCTACACCTTC; CDR3aa: CASSEKTGINYGYTF; d_gene: TRBD1; abundance: -; v_gene: TRBV18; j_gene: TRBJ1-2
CDR3nt: TGCGCCAGCAGCCAAGACCGACAGGGGAGTTCGGGCTACACCTTC; CDR3aa: CASSQDRQGSSGYTF; d_gene: TRBD1; abundance: -; v_gene: TRBV5-1; j_gene: TRBJ1-2
CDR3nt: TGTGCCAGCAGTTCCTTGGGGACATCTCTTGGGCACGAGCAGTACTTC; CDR3aa: CASSSLGTSLGHEQYF; d_gene: -; abundance: -; v_gene: TRBV6-2/TRBV6-3; j_gene: TRBJ2-7
CDR3nt: TGTGCCAGCAGTGAAGCCCTTGGGGTCGGCTACACCTTC; CDR3aa: CASSEALGVGYTF; d_gene: -; abundance: -; v_gene: TRBV2; j_gene: TRBJ1-2
CDR3nt: TGTGCCAGCAGCTTGGCTAGCGAGAACGAGCAGTACTTC; CDR3aa: CASSLASENEQYF; d_gene: -; abundance: -; v_gene: TRBV5-4; j_gene: TRBJ2-7
CDR3nt: TGTGCCAGCAGCGGACAGGGGGCGGGCAACACTGAAGCTTTCTTT; CDR3aa: CASSGQGAGNTEAFF; d_gene: TRBD1; abundance: -; v_gene: TRBV2; j_gene: TRBJ1-1
CDR3nt: TGTGCCAGCAGTTTACGGCAGCCAGATACGCAGTATTTT; CDR3aa: CASSLRQPDTQYF; d_gene: -; abundance: -; v_gene: TRBV12-3/TRBV12-4; j_gene: TRBJ2-3
CDR3nt: TGCAGCGCGGGCGGGGGGGCGAAAGATACGCAGTATTTT; CDR3aa: CSAGGGAKDTQYF; d_gene: TRBD2; abundance: -; v_gene: TRBV29-1; j_gene: TRBJ2-3
CDR3nt: TGTGCCATCAGTGCTATTCTAACGACCTACGAGCAGTACTTC; CDR3aa: CAISAILTTYEQYF; d_gene: -; abundance: few; v_gene: TRBV10-3; j_gene: TRBJ2-7
CDR3nt: TGTGCCAGCAGCTTGGTGAGGGACATCAACTATGGCTACACCTTC; CDR3aa: CASSLVRDINYGYTF; d_gene: -; abundance: -; v_gene: TRBV5-4; j_gene: TRBJ1-2
CDR3nt: TGTGCCAGCGGGGTTAACTATGGCTACACCTTC; CDR3aa: CASGVNYGYTF; d_gene: -; abundance: -; v_gene: TRBV28; j_gene: TRBJ1-2
CDR3nt: TGTGCCAGCAAAGGAAGTCAAAACATTCAGTACTTC; CDR3aa: CASKGSQNIQYF; d_gene: -; abundance: -; v_gene: TRBV5-4; j_gene: TRBJ2-4
CDR3nt: TGTGCCAGCAGTTCGGGCAGGGTTTTTGGCACTGAAGCTTTCTTT; CDR3aa: CASSSGRVFGTEAFF; d_gene: -; abundance: -; v_gene: TRBV27; j_gene: TRBJ1-1
CDR3nt: TGTGCCACCAGCAGTCGTCTCGGGATCCTCACAGATACGCAGTATTTT; CDR3aa: CATSSRLGILTDTQYF; d_gene: -; abundance: -; v_gene: TRBV15; j_gene: TRBJ2-3
CDR3nt: TGTGCCAGCAGCTTGGGGTTAGCGGGGGGCCCTAGCACAGATACGCAGTATTTT; CDR3aa: CASSLGLAGGPSTDTQYF; d_gene: TRBD2; abundance: -; v_gene: TRBV5-4; j_gene: TRBJ2-3
CDR3nt: TGTGCCAGCCGACAAATTAGTATGTATTCACCCCTCCACTTT; CDR3aa: CASRQISMYSPLHF; d_gene: -; abundance: -; v_gene: TRBV6-5; j_gene: TRBJ1-6